This T cell receptor beta chain is from a study of circulating and synovial CD4+ cells in juvenile arthritis. The protocol was immunoSEQ multiplex PCR, while the TCRdb copy is restricted to in-frame clones and leaves out a portion. The sample yields about 34,000 clones, roughly 96% seen once. As regards this clone: What it recognizes is unknown.

Study-level points and caveats: These blood cells shared more CDR3 sequences with synovium than bulk blood. Measured synovium overlap likely understates the true shared repertoire. Bulk blood CD4 repertoires were more diverse than these.

V lost 6 bases and J 4 bases, leaving 7 bases between the germline ends. Germline CDR1 and CDR2: MNHNS and SASEGT. There are 11 residues in the CDR3. V is TRBV6-1 and J is TRBJ2-7, with D hard to call. Specimen: CD4+ T cells from blood. The TCR comes from a human donor with juvenile idiopathic arthritis. The CDR3 is CASRVQYEQYF. In nucleotides, the CDR3 is TGTGCCAGCAGGGTACAATACGAGCAGTACTTC.